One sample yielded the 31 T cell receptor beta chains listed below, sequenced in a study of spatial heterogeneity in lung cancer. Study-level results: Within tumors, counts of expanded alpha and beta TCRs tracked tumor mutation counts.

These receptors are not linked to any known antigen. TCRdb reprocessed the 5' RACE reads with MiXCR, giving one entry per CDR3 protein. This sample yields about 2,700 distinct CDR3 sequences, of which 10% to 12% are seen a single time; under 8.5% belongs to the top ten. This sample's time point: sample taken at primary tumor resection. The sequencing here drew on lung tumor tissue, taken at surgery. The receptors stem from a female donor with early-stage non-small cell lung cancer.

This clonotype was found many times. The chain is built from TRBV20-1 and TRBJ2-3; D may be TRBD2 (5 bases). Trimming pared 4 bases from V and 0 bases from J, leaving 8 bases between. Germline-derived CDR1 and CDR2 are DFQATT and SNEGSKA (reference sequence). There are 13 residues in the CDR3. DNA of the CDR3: TGCAGTGCTAACCGGGGAAGCACAGATACGCAGTATTTT. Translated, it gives CSANRGSTDTQYF.

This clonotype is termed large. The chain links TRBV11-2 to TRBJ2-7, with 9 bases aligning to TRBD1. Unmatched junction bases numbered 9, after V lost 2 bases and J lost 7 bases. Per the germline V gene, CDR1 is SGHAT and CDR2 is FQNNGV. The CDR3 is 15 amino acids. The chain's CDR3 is CASSLTQGAKWEQYV. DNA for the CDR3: TGTGCCAGCAGCTTAACACAGGGGGCGAAATGGGAGCAGTACGTC.

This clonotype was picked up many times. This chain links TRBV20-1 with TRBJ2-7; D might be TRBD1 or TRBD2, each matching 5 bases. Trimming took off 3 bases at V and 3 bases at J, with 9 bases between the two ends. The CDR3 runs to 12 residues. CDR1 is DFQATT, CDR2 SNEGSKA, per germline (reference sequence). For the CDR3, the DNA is TGCAGTGCTAGCCGGGACGGCTACGAGCAGTACGTC. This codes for CSASRDGYEQYV.

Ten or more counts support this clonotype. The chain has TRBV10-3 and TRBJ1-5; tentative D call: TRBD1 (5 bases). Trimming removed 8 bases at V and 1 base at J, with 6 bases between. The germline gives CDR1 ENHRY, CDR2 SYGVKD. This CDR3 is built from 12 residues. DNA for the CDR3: TGTGCCATCGGGGACAGCAATCAGCCCCAGCATTTT. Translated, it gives CAIGDSNQPQHF.

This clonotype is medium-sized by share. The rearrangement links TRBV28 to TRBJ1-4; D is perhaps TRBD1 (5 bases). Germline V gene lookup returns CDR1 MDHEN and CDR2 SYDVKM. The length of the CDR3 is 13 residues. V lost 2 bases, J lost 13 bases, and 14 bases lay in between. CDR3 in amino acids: CASSLGGDEVLFF. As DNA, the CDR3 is TGTGCCAGCAGTTTAGGAGGGGATGAGGTACTGTTTTTT.

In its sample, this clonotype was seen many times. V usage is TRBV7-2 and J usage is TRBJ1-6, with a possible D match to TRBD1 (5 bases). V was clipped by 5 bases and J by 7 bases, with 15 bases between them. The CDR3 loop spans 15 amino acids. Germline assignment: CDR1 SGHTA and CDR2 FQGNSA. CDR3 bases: TGTGCCAGCAGCCCAAGCGGGGGGGGGAATTCACCCCTCCACTTT. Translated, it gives CASSPSGGGNSPLHF.

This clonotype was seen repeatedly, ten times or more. The CDR3 sequence: CSGQGQETQYF. CDR3 nucleotide sequence: TGCAGTGGTCAGGGCCAAGAGACCCAGTACTTC. The V and J genes are TRBV20-1 and TRBJ2-5, with D perhaps matching TRBD1 (5 bases). V lost 7 bases and J lost 1, with 7 bases in between. Germline loops: CDR1 DFQATT, CDR2 SNEGSKA (reference sequence). The CDR3 totals 11 residues.

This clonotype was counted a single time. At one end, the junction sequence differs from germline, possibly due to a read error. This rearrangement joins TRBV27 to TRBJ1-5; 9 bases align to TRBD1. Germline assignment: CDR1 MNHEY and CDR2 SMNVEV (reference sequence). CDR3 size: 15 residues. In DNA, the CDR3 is TGTGCCAGCAGTTTATGGGGACAGGGACACCAGCCCCGGCATTTT. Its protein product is CASSLWGQGHQPRHF.

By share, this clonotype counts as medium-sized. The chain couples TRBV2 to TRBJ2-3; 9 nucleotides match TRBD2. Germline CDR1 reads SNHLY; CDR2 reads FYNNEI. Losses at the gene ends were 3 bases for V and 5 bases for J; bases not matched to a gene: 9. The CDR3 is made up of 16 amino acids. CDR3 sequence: CASSEMGGGARDTQYF. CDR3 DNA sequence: TGTGCCAGCAGTGAGATGGGCGGGGGGGCGAGAGATACGCAGTATTTT.

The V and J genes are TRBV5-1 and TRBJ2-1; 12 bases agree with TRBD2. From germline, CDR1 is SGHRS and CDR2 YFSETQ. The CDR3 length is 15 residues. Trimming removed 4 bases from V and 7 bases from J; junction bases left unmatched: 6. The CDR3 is CASSQTSGGTNEQFF. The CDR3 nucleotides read TGCGCCAGCAGCCAGACTAGCGGGGGAACTAATGAGCAGTTCTTC.

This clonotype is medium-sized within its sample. CDR3 DNA sequence: TGCGCCAGCAGCTTGGATACGTTATCCTCCTCTGGGGCCAACGTCCTGACTTTC. Translating gives CASSLDTLSSSGANVLTF. V usage is TRBV5-1 and J usage is TRBJ2-6; no clear D. Looked up from germline, CDR1 is SGHRS and CDR2 is YFSETQ. The CDR3 length is 18 residues. The V end was cut by 0 bases, the J end by 0 bases, with 13 bases between. Full variable domain (missing parts from reference TRBV5-1 and TRBJ2-6): KAGVTQTPRYLIKTRGQQVTLSCSPISGHRSVSWYQQTPGQGLQFLFEYFSETQRNKGNFPGRFSGRQFSNSRSEMNVSTLELGDSALYLCASSLDTLSSSGANVLTFGAGSRLTVL.

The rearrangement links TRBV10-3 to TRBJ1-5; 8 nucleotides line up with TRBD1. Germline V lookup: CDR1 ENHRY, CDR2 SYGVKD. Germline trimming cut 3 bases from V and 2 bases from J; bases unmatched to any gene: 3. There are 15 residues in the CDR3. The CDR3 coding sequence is TGTGCCATCAGTGACTGGACAGGGCGCAATCAGCCCCAGCATTTT. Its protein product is CAISDWTGRNQPQHF.

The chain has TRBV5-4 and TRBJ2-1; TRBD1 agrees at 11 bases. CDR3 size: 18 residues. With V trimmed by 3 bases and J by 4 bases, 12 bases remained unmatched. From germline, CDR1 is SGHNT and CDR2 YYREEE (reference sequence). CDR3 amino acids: CASSSGQGAAWAYNEQFF. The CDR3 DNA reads TGTGCCAGCAGCTCAGGACAGGGGGCCGCCTGGGCTTACAATGAGCAGTTCTTC.

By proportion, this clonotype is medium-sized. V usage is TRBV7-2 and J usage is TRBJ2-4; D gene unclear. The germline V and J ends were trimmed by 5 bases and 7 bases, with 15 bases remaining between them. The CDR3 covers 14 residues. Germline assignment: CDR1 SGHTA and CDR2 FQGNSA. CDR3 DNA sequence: TGTGCCAGCAGCCCCTCGTTACAAGTGAACATTCAGTACTTC. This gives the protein CASSPSLQVNIQYF.

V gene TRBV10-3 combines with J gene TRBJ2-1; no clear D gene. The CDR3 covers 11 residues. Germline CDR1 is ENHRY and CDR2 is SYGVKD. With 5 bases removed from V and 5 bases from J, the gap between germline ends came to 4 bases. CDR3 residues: CAISRNNEQFF. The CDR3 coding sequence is TGTGCCATCAGTCGAAACAATGAGCAGTTCTTC.

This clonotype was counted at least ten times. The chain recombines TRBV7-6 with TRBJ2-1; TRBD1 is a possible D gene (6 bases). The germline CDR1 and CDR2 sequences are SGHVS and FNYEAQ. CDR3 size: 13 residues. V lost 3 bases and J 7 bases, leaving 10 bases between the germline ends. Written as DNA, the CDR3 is TGTGCCAGCAGCTTGAGGCAGGGGAATGAGCAGTTCTTC. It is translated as CASSLRQGNEQFF.

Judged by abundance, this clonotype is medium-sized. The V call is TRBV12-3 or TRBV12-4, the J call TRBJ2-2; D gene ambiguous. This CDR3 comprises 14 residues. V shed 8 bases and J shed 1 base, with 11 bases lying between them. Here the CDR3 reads CASYRTENTGELFF. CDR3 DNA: TGTGCCAGCTATCGGACCGAGAACACCGGGGAGCTGTTTTTT.

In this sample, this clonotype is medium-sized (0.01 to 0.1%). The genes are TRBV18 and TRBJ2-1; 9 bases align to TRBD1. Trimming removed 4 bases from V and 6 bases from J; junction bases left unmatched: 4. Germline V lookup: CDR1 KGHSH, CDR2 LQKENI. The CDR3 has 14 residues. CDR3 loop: CASSQTGGSNEQFF. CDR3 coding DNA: TGTGCCAGCTCACAGACAGGGGGGAGCAATGAGCAGTTCTTC.

The CDR3 loop is CASTPAPGGRTGELFF. CDR3 in DNA: TGTGCCAGCACTCCCGCCCCGGGGGGCCGCACCGGGGAGCTGTTTTTT. The V call is TRBV6-6, the J call TRBJ2-2; D possibly corresponds to TRBD2 (7 bases). Trimming shortened V by 7 bases and J by 4 bases, and 19 bases separated the two germline ends. The CDR3 covers 16 residues. Germline V gene data show CDR1 as MNHNY and CDR2 as SVGAGI (reference sequence).

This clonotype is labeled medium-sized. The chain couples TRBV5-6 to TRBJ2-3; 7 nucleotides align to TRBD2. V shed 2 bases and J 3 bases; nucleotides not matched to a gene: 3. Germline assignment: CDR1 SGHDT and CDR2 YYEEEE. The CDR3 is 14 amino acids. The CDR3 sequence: CASSFLGGTDTQYF. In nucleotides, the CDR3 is TGTGCCAGCAGCTTTTTGGGGGGGACAGATACGCAGTATTTT.

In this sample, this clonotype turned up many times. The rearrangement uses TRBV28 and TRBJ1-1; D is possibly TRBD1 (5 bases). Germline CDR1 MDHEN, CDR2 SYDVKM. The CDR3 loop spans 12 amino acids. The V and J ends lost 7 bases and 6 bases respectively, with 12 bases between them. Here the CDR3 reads CASIGGVSEAFF. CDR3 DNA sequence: TGTGCCAGCATTGGGGGGGTCTCTGAAGCTTTCTTT.

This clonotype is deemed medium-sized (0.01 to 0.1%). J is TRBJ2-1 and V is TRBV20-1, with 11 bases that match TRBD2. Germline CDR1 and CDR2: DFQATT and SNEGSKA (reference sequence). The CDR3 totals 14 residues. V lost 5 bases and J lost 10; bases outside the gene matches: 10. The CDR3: CSAPGTSGGWEQFF. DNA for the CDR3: TGCAGTGCTCCCGGGACTAGCGGAGGCTGGGAGCAGTTCTTC.

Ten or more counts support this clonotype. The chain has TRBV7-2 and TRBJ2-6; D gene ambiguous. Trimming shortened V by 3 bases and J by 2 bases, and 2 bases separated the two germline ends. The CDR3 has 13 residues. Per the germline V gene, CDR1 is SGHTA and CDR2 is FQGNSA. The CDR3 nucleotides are TGTGCCAGCAGCTTGCCTGGGGCCAACGTCCTGACTTTC. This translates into CASSLPGANVLTF. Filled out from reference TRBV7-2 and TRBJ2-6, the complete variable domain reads GAGVSQSPSNKVTEKGKDVELRCDPISGHTALYWYRQSLGQGLEFLIYFQGNSAPDKSGLPSDRFSAERTGGSVSTLTIQRTQQEDSAVYLCASSLPGANVLTFGAGSRLTVL.

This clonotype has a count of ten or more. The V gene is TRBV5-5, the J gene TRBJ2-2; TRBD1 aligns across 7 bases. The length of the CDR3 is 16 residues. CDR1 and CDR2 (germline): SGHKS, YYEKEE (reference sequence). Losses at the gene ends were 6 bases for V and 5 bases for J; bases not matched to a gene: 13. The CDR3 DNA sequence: TGTGCCAGCAAGAGTGGCAGGGGGACCACAACCGGGGAGCTGTTTTTT. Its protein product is CASKSGRGTTTGELFF.

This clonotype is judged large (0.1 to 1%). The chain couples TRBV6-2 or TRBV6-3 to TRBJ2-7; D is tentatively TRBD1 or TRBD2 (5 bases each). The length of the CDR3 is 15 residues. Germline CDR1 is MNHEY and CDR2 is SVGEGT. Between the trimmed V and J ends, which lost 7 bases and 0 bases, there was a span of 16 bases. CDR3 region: CASKDFRDVSYEQYF. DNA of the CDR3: TGTGCCAGCAAGGACTTCCGGGACGTCTCCTACGAGCAGTACTTC.

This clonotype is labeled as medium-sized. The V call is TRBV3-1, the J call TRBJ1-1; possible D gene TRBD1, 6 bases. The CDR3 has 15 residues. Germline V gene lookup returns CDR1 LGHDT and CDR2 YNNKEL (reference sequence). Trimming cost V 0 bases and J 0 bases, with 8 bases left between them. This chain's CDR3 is CASSQEDRMNTEAFF. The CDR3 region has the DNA TGTGCCAGCAGCCAAGAGGACAGAATGAACACTGAAGCTTTCTTT. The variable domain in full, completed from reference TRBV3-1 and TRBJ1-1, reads DTAVSQTPKYLVTQMGNDKSIKCEQNLGHDTMYWYKQDSKKFLKIMFSYNNKELIINETVPNRFSPKSPDKAHLNLHINSLELGDSAVYFCASSQEDRMNTEAFFGQGTRLTVV.

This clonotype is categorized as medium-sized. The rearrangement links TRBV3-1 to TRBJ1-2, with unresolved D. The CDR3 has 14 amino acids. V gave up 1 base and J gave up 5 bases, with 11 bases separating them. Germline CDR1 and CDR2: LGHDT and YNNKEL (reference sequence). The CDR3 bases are TGTGCCAGCAGCCAAGTCGGGATCCCTTATGGCTACACCTTC. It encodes CASSQVGIPYGYTF.

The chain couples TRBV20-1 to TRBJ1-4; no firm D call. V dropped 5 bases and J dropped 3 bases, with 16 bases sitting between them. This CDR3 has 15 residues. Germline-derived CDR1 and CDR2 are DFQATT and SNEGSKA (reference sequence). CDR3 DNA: TGCAGTGCTGCAAGAGACCGAACGGCTAATGAAAAACTGTTTTTT. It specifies CSAARDRTANEKLFF.

The DNA for the CDR3 is TGTGCCAGCAGTTACACGACAGGGGAAGACACTGAAGCTTTCTTT. Its translation is CASSYTTGEDTEAFF. J is TRBJ1-1 and V is TRBV6-5, with 8 bases aligning to TRBD1. This CDR3 has 15 residues. Germline lookup yields CDR1 MNHEY and CDR2 SVGAGI. The V segment lost 2 bases and the J segment 3 bases; nucleotides outside the gene matches: 5.

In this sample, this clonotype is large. CDR3 amino acids: CASSLRQGTNNEQFF. CDR3 bases: TGTGCCAGCAGCTTAAGACAGGGCACAAACAATGAGCAGTTCTTC. The rearrangement uses TRBV7-3 and TRBJ2-1, with TRBD1 matching 7 bases. V dropped 1 base and J dropped 5; count of bases not matched to a gene: 5. CDR3 length: 15 amino acids. Germline V lookup: CDR1 SGHTA, CDR2 FQGTGA.

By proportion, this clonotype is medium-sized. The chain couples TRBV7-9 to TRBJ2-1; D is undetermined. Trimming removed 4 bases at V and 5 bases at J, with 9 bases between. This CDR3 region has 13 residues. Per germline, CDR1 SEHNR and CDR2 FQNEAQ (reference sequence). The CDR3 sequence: CASSSRLDNEQFF. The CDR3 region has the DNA TGTGCCAGCAGCTCACGACTGGACAATGAGCAGTTCTTC.